The T cell receptor (beta chain) described here comes from a study of cytomegalovirus exposure and HLA in healthy donors. Findings and caveats of the study: It was confirmed in vitro that three of the CMV-associated chains were specific for CMV antigens. Most TCR sequences were seen very rarely across donors, but some public TCRs occurred in many.

This clone was seen a single time. No antigen is known for it. The CDR3 has 14 amino acids. With 2 bases removed from V and 4 bases from J, the gap between germline ends came to 11 bases. Germline V gives CDR1 SGHTA, CDR2 FQGNSA. The repertoire was sequenced with immunoSEQ multiplex PCR; TCRdb's copy has only in-frame clones and lacks some. The sample includes about 140,000 clones, just under 85% of them seen just once. Sequencing was done on a sample of PBMCs. The V and J genes are TRBV7-2 and TRBJ1-2; D gene unclear. The TCR comes from a woman aged 25 to 39 in good health and CMV-seronegative. This chain's CDR3 is CASSLPGLAYGYTF. The CDR3 bases are TGTGCCAGCAGCTTACCGGGGTTGGCCTATGGCTACACCTTC. Variable domain in full (rest from reference TRBV7-2 and TRBJ1-2): GAGVSQSPSNKVTEKGKDVELRCDPISGHTALYWYRQSLGQGLEFLIYFQGNSAPDKSGLPSDRFSAERTGGSVSTLTIQRTQQEDSAVYLCASSLPGLAYGYTFGSGTRLTVV.